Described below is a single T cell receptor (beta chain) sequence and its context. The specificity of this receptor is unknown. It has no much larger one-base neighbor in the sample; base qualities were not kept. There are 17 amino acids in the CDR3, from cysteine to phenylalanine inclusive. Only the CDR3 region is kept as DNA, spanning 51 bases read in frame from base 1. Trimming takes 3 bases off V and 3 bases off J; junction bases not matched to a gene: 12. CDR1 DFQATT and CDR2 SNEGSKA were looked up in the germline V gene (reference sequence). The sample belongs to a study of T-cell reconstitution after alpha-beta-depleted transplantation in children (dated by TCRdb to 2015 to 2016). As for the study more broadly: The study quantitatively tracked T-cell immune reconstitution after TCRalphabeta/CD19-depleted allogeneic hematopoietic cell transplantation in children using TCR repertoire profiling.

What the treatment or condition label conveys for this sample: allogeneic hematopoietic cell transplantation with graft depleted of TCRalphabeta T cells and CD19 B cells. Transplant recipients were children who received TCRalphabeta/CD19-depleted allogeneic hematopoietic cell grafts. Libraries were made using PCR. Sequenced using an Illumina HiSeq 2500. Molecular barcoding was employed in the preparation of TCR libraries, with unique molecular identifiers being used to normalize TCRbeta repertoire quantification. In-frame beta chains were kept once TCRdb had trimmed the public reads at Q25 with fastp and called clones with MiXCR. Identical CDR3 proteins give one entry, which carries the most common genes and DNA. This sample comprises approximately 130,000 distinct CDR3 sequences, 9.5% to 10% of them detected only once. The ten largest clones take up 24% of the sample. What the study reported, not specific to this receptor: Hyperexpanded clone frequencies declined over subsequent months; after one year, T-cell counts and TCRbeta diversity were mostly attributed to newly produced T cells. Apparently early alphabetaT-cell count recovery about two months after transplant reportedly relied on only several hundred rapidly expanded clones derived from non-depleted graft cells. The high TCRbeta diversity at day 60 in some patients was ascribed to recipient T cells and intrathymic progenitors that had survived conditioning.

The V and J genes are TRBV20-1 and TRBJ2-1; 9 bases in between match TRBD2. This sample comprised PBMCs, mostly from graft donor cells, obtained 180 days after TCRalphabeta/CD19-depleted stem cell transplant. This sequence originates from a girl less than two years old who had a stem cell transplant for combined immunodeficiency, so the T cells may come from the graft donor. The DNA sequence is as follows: TGCAGTGCTAGGAGGTTTAGCGGGGGAGCCCTCTACAATGAGCAGTTCTTC. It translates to CSARRFSGGALYNEQFF.